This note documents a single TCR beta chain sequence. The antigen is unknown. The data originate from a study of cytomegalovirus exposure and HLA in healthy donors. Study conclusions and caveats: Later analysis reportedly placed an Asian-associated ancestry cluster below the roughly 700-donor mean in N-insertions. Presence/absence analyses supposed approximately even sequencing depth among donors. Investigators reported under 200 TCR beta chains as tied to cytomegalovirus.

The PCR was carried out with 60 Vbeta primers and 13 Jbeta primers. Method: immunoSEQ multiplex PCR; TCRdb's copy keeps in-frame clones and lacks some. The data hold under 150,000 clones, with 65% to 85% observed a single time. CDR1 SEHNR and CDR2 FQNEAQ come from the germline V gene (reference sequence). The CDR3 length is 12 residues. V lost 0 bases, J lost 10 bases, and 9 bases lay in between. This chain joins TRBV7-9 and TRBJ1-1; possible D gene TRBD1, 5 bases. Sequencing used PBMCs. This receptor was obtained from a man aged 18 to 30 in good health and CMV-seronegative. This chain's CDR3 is CASSLAGGPAFF. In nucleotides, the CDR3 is TGTGCCAGCAGCTTAGCGGGGGGTCCAGCTTTCTTT.